This T cell receptor (beta chain) was retrieved from a study of persistence of HIV-infected CD4 T cells. Study observations and caveats: Degenerate expanded CDR3beta sequences were enriched among CMV- and Gag-responding cells.

A note on this clone: Its antigen is still unknown.

The V and J ends lost 0 bases and 5 bases, in that order; junction bases with no gene match: 10. This CDR3 has 16 residues. Germline values: CDR1 WSHSY, CDR2 SAAADI. Stimulation used 8 to 10 ug/mL lysate from CMV-infected fibroblasts. CD40L/CD69 double-negative CD45RO-high memory CD4+ T cells were collected. Donors had CD4+ T cell counts above 400 cells/uL and were CMV-seropositive. The immunoSEQ assay was version 4, run in survey mode. Produced via immunoSEQ multiplex PCR; TCRdb's table is partial and in-frame only. The sample shows roughly 35,000 clones, approximately 80% of them seen only once. This clonotype originated in an adult man with HIV who was CMV-seropositive. The material sequenced was CD4+ T cells sorted from PBMCs after roughly 17-hour stimulation, taken from a patient who received antiretroviral therapy. The chain uses TRBV10-2 and TRBJ2-7; 7 bases are shared with TRBD1. In DNA form, the CDR3 reads TGCGCCAGCAGTGAGTCTAAGTTGAGACAGGGTAACGAGCAGTACTTC. As protein: CASSESKLRQGNEQYF.